The 3 T cell receptor beta chains below all came from one sample that was sequenced in a study of cytomegalovirus exposure and HLA in healthy donors. The PCR made use of 60 Vbeta and 13 Jbeta primers. Here immunoSEQ multiplex PCR was the method, and the copy in TCRdb shows in-frame clones only, minus some. The sample holds about 140,000 clones, around 80% seen once. Sequenced input: PBMCs. These receptors came from a male donor in good health and CMV-seronegative.

The chain combines TRBV28 with TRBJ1-5, with 7 bases fitting TRBD1. With 6 bases clipped from V and 4 bases from J, the junction kept 6 bases outside the gene matches. The V gene's germline CDR1 is MDHEN and CDR2 SYDVKM. The CDR3 is 14 residues long. CDR3: CASSPDRVNQPQHF. Here the CDR3 DNA reads TGTGCCAGCAGCCCCGACAGGGTAAATCAGCCCCAGCATTTT.

This clone was counted once. The chain combines TRBV5-6 with TRBJ1-2; D possibly corresponds to TRBD1 (5 bases). This CDR3 is built from 14 residues. Trimming removed 4 bases at V and 4 bases at J, with 14 bases between. Germline values: CDR1 SGHDT, CDR2 YYEEEE. The CDR3 sequence: CASSKPGEGYGYTF. DNA for the CDR3: TGTGCCAGCAGCAAACCGGGGGAGGGCTATGGCTACACCTTC.

The V gene is TRBV27, the J gene TRBJ1-2; tentative D call: TRBD1 (6 bases). V dropped 4 bases and J dropped 4 bases, with 22 bases sitting between them. The CDR3 runs to 17 residues. CDR1 and CDR2 from the germline V gene are MNHEY and SMNVEV (reference sequence). CDR3 coding DNA: TGTGCCAGCAGTTCTCTATCGACAGGTTTTATGGTCTATGGCTACACCTTC. It translates to CASSSLSTGFMVYGYTF.